A single sample gave rise to the 10 T cell receptor beta chains below, sequenced in a study of blood T cells in healthy people across ages. Alongside a J-beta primer mix, a sample-barcoded 5' primer served in a second PCR lasting roughly 7 to 11 cycles. TCRdb ran MiXCR on the 5' RACE reads and lists one entry per CDR3 protein. The table records fewer than 2,000,000 distinct CDR3 sequences, more than 35% of them present only once. The sequencing input was blood. These receptors all come from a human donor in good health.

This clonotype has more than one count but fewer than ten. The chain combines TRBV12-3 or TRBV12-4 with TRBJ2-3, with no clear D. Trimming took off 6 bases at V and 0 bases at J, with 7 bases between the two ends. The length of the CDR3 is 13 residues. CDR3 sequence: CASRKVSTDTQYF. The CDR3 nucleotides read TGTGCCAGCAGGAAAGTTAGCACAGATACGCAGTATTTT.

The chain joins TRBV3-1 to TRBJ2-7; maybe TRBD2 (6 bases). The assigned J gene may be wrong: the sequence end matches TRBJ2-5 better. The length of the CDR3 is 17 residues. Germline V CDR1 and CDR2: LGHDT, YNNKEL (reference sequence). The CDR3 DNA follows: TGTGCCAGCACCCATCAAGGGGACTCATTCTCTGGGGAGACCCAGTACTTC. Protein product: CASTHQGDSFSGETQYF.

The sample holds a few counts of this clonotype. The chain is built from TRBV12-3 or TRBV12-4 and TRBJ1-1, with no clear D. V was shortened by 0 bases and J by 5 bases, with 13 bases between the two germline ends. The CDR3 length is 15 residues. The CDR3 DNA reads as TGTGCCAGCAGTTTAGCGCTAAGTGGGCGGACTGAAGCTTTCTTT. Encoded protein: CASSLALSGRTEAFF.

The chain couples TRBV12-3 or TRBV12-4 to TRBJ2-1, with 7 bases matching TRBD2. This CDR3 comprises 14 residues. V dropped 7 bases and J dropped 6; count of bases not matched to a gene: 9. CDR3 nucleotide sequence: TGTGCCAGCACAGGCGGGAGAGTTGGCAATGAGCAGTTCTTC. Residues: CASTGGRVGNEQFF.

V is TRBV6-1 and J is TRBJ2-1; D is possibly TRBD1 (6 bases). The V gene lost 5 bases and the J gene lost 2 bases, with 19 bases spanning the gap. Per the germline V gene, CDR1 is MNHNS and CDR2 is SASEGT. The CDR3 loop spans 17 amino acids. CDR3 sequence (DNA): TGTGCCAGCAGTCCGACCCGCAGGGGCGTCACCTACAATGAGCAGTTCTTC. Translation: CASSPTRRGVTYNEQFF.

This clonotype showed up just a few times. V is TRBV24-1 and J is TRBJ1-6; no definite D call. Germline assignment: CDR1 KGHDR and CDR2 SFDVKD. Trimming stripped 11 bases from V and 0 bases from J, with 10 bases between. The length of the CDR3 is 14 residues. The CDR3 sequence is CANPSPSYNSPLHF. DNA of the CDR3: TGTGCCAACCCTTCGCCCTCCTATAATTCACCCCTCCACTTT.

This clonotype was detected a few times. The chain joins TRBV12-3 or TRBV12-4 to TRBJ2-3; tentatively, D is TRBD1 (6 bases). Between the trimmed V and J ends, which lost 7 bases and 0 bases, there was a span of 11 bases. The CDR3 has 14 amino acids. In DNA form, the CDR3 reads TGTGCCAGCACCCCGGGACACAGCACAGATACGCAGTATTTT. Encoded protein: CASTPGHSTDTQYF.

In its sample, this clonotype was seen a few times. V gene TRBV7-3 combines with J gene TRBJ2-3; D remains ambiguous. The CDR3 contains 11 residues. Germline assignment: CDR1 SGHTA and CDR2 FQGTGA. V shed 8 bases and J shed 7 bases, with 10 bases lying between them. Here the CDR3 reads CASQDSHTQYF. The DNA for the CDR3 is TGTGCCAGCCAAGACTCCCATACGCAGTATTTT.

The chain uses TRBV7-2 and TRBJ1-2, with D possibly matching TRBD1 (5 bases). The germline gives CDR1 SGHTA, CDR2 FQGNSA. Between the trimmed V and J ends, which lost 7 bases and 4 bases, there was a span of 13 bases. The CDR3 consists of 13 residues. Here the CDR3 DNA reads TGTGCCAGCACCCTGGAGGGGATCTATGGCTACACCTTC. It is translated as CASTLEGIYGYTF. The variable domain in full, completed from reference TRBV7-2 and TRBJ1-2, reads GAGVSQSPSNKVTEKGKDVELRCDPISGHTALYWYRQSLGQGLEFLIYFQGNSAPDKSGLPSDRFSAERTGGSVSTLTIQRTQQEDSAVYLCASTLEGIYGYTFGSGTRLTVV.

This clonotype was observed a single time. The rearrangement uses TRBV5-1 and TRBJ2-7; possibly TRBD1 or TRBD2 for D (5 bases each). Germline V gene sequence: CDR1 SGHRS, CDR2 YFSETQ. The length of the CDR3 is 16 residues. Trimming stripped 0 bases from V and 2 bases from J, with 15 bases between. The CDR3 coding sequence is TGCGCCAGCAGCTTGGCCAGTGGGACCCTAACCTACGAGCAGTACTTC. This codes for CASSLASGTLTYEQYF.